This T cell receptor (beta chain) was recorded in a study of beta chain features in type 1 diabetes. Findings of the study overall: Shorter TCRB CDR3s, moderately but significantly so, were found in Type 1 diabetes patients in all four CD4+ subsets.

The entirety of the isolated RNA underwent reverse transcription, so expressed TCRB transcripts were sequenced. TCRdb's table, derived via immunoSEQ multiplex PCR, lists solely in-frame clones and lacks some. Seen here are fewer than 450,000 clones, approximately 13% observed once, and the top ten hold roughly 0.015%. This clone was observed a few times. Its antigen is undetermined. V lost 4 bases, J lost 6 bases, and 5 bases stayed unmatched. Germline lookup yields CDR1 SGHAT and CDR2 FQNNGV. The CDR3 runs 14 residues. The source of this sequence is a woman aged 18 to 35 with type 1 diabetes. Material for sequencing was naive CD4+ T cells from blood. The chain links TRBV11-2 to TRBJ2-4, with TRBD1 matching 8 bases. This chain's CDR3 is CASSSGQGRNIQYF. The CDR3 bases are TGTGCCAGCAGCTCCGGACAGGGAAGAAACATTCAGTACTTC.